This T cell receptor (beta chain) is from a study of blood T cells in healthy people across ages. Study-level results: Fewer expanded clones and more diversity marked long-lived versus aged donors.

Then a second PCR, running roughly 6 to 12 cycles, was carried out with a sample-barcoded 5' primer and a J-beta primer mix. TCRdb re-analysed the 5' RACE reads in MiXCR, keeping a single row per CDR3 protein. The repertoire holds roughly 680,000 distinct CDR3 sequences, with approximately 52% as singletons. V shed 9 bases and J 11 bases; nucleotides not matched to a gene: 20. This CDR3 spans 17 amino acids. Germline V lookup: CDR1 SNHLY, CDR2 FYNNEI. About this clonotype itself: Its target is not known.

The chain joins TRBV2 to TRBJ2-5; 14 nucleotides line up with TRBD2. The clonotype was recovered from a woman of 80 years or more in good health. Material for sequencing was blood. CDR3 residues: CASSLTSGGAFYNEQYF. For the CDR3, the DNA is TGTGCCAGTTCTTTGACTAGCGGGGGGGCCTTCTACAATGAGCAGTACTTC.